Listed below are T cell receptor beta chains from one sample, sequenced in a study of blood T cell repertoires in COVID-19. The protocol was immunoSEQ multiplex PCR, while the TCRdb copy is restricted to in-frame clones and leaves out a portion. The sample consists of 150,000 to 200,000 clones, approximately 85% of them appearing once. The sample taken for sequencing was peripheral blood. The receptors stem from a man aged 35-49 years who had recovered from COVID-19. CDR3s include the opening cysteine and the closing phenylalanine or tryptophan. The D gene is left open where the match is weak. Clone size is not always given. Where it is, it says once, few, many or a class for expanded clones.

TRBJ1-2	TRBV7-2	-	-	TGTGCCAGCAGCTTTGGGGGGTGGTATGGCTACACCTTC	CASSFGGWYGYTF
TRBJ1-1	TRBV6-5	-	-	TGTGCCAGCAGCGCGGTTGAGAACACTGAAGCTTTCTTT	CASSAVENTEAFF
TRBJ2-5	TRBV30	TRBD1	-	TGTGCCTGGAGCCCAGGGGGCGTAGAGACCCAGTACTTC	CAWSPGGVETQYF
TRBJ2-7	TRBV14	-	-	TGTGCCAGCAGCCAAGAACAGGTATTAGGATACGAGCAGTACTTC	CASSQEQVLGYEQYF
TRBJ2-7	TRBV30	TRBD2	-	TGTGCCTGGAGTCCTCCTCGGACTAGCGGGAGTTACGAGCAGTACTTC	CAWSPPRTSGSYEQYF
TRBJ2-7	TRBV2	TRBD1	-	TGTGCCAGCAGTGAGGGGGACAGTAGCTCCTACGAGCAGTACTTC	CASSEGDSSSYEQYF
TRBJ2-1	TRBV12-5	-	-	TGTGCTAGTGCTAGCAACAGTGCGTGGAATGAGCAGTTCTTC	CASASNSAWNEQFF
TRBJ1-2	TRBV5-6	TRBD1	-	TGTGCCAGCAGCTGGACAGGGGGACGAAACTATGGCTACACCTTC	CASSWTGGRNYGYTF
TRBJ2-2	TRBV19	-	-	TGTGCCAGTAGTCAGGAGGGGCCAAACGTTTTCGGGGAGCTGTTTTTT	CASSQEGPNVFGELFF
TRBJ1-2	TRBV7-3	-	-	TGTGCCAGCAGCCCCAAGGGGGGGGAATTAGGCTACACCTTC	CASSPKGGELGYTF
TRBJ1-2	TRBV28	TRBD1	-	TGTGCCAGCAGTTTGACAGGGGGGGACTATGGCTACACCTTC	CASSLTGGDYGYTF
TRBJ2-1	TRBV5-5	-	-	TGTGCCAGCAGCATGACTCACGACTACAATGAGCAGTTCTTC	CASSMTHDYNEQFF
TRBJ2-3	TRBV9	-	-	TGTGCCAGCAGCCCCCGGGAAGGAACAGATACGCAGTATTTT	CASSPREGTDTQYF
TRBJ2-1	TRBV2	-	-	TGTGCCAGCAGGGTAGGAGGGGATGAGCAGTTCTTC	CASRVGGDEQFF
TRBJ2-7	TRBV18	TRBD2	-	TGTGCCAGCTCAATGACTAGCGGCGAGCAGTACTTC	CASSMTSGEQYF
TRBJ2-1	TRBV19	-	-	TGTGCCAGTAACGGACAGGGTGGGACTATTGCCTACAATGAGCAGTTCTTC	CASNGQGGTIAYNEQFF
TRBJ2-7	TRBV6-4	TRBD2	once	TGTGCCAGCAGTGACGGCGGGGGAGCGAGGAAGGATAACTACGAGCAGTACTTC	CASSDGGGARKDNYEQYF
TRBJ1-2	TRBV29-1	-	-	TGCAGCGTTGTCTCCCAGGGTGAAGTTGGCTACACCTTC	CSVVSQGEVGYTF
TRBJ2-2	TRBV19	TRBD1	-	TGTGCCAGTAGTACCCCCGGGACAGGGGCCACCGGGGAGCTGTTTTTT	CASSTPGTGATGELFF
TRBJ1-1	TRBV11-3	TRBD1	-	TGTGCCAGCAGCCAGGTGACAGGGAGCACTGAAGCTTTCTTT	CASSQVTGSTEAFF
TRBJ1-2	TRBV7-2	-	-	TGTGCCAGCAGCGGCGGGCAGTATTATGGCTACACCTTC	CASSGGQYYGYTF
TRBJ2-2	TRBV11-3	-	once	TGTGCCAGCAGCCAAGCCTCTAGGACCGGGGAGCTGTTTTTT	CASSQASRTGELFF
TRBJ1-2	TRBV27	-	few	TGTGCCAGCAGCCCCGGAGGGTTATATTATGGCTACACCTTC	CASSPGGLYYGYTF
TRBJ2-1	TRBV4-2	-	-	TGTGCCAGCAGCCAAGCGAGCCTAGCTGGGTTCAATGAGCAGTTCTTC	CASSQASLAGFNEQFF
TRBJ1-2	TRBV11-2	-	-	TGTGCCAGCACCGGGGGGGTAGGGGGAGACTATGGCTACACCTTC	CASTGGVGGDYGYTF
TRBJ1-2	TRBV7-2	-	once	TGTGCCAGCAGCTTTAGGCGTCAAGGGGCAGATGGCTACACCTTC	CASSFRRQGADGYTF
TRBJ1-3	TRBV6-6	-	-	TGTGCCAGCAGTACCCAGGGGAAGGGAAACACCATATATTTT	CASSTQGKGNTIYF
TRBJ2-7	TRBV7-9	-	-	TGTGCCAGCAGCCGACTCCGGGGGGCAGTTGACGAGCAGTACTTC	CASSRLRGAVDEQYF
TRBJ1-1	TRBV4-3	-	-	TGCGCCAGCAGCCAAGATCAGGCCGCCATAGCTGAAGCTTTCTTT	CASSQDQAAIAEAFF
TRBJ2-3	TRBV4-2	-	once	TGTGCCAGCAGCCAAGGGGCCCACGGCACAGATACGCAGTATTTT	CASSQGAHGTDTQYF
TRBJ1-2	TRBV20-1	-	-	TGCAGTGCTCGAACCGGCTATGGCTACACCTTC	CSARTGYGYTF
TRBJ2-3	TRBV24-1	-	-	TGTGCCACCAGTGATTTAGGGGAAGGGACAGATACGCAGTATTTT	CATSDLGEGTDTQYF
TRBJ2-3	TRBV2	TRBD1	-	TGTGCCAGCAGGGGGGACAGGGGAGGACCAAATACGCAGTATTTT	CASRGDRGGPNTQYF
TRBJ2-1	TRBV6-6	TRBD2	once	TGTGCCAGCAGCCCCGGCCGGGGGGGCCGTGATGAGCAGTTCTTC	CASSPGRGGRDEQFF
TRBJ2-3	TRBV18	TRBD2	-	TGTGCCAGCTCAAACGGACTAGCGGGGGTCACAGATACGCAGTATTTT	CASSNGLAGVTDTQYF
TRBJ2-1	TRBV4-2	TRBD2	-	TGTGCCAGCAGCCCGGGGGGGTACAATGAGCAGTTCTTC	CASSPGGYNEQFF
TRBJ1-1	TRBV16	-	few	TGTGCCAGCAGCCTACAGGCGAACACTGAAGCTTTCTTT	CASSLQANTEAFF
TRBJ1-3	TRBV11-3	TRBD1	-	TGTGCCAGCAGACAGGGGACCTATGGAAACACCATATATTTT	CASRQGTYGNTIYF
TRBJ1-6	TRBV6-2/TRBV6-3	-	-	TGTGCCAGCAGCGTGACAGTACTCAGGGGTTCACCCCTCCACTTT	CASSVTVLRGSPLHF
TRBJ1-2	TRBV6-2/TRBV6-3	TRBD1	-	TGTGCCAGCAGTTACTCGTCAGGGGGAGGTGGCTACACCTTC	CASSYSSGGGGYTF
TRBJ2-3	TRBV6-1	TRBD2	once	TGTGCCAGCAGTGAAGTGGATAGCGGGGGTACGCAGTATTTT	CASSEVDSGGTQYF
TRBJ1-2	TRBV10-3	TRBD1	-	TGTGCCATCAGTGAGTCGGAGGACCCAGGGGGCAATGGCTACACCTTC	CAISESEDPGGNGYTF
TRBJ1-2	TRBV12-5	TRBD1	-	TGTGCTAGTGGTTTAACAGGGGGCCGGGGGCATGGCTACACCTTC	CASGLTGGRGHGYTF
TRBJ1-6	TRBV10-3	TRBD1	-	TGTGCCGCCCGTCCGGGACAGGGGAATTCACCCCTCCACTTT	CAARPGQGNSPLHF
TRBJ2-3	TRBV5-5	TRBD2	-	TGTGCCAGCAGCGGGCTAGCGGGACGAGATACGCAGTATTTT	CASSGLAGRDTQYF
TRBJ2-2	TRBV19	-	once	TGTGCCAGTAGAACCGGAGACGCCCCCGACACCGGGGAGCTGTTTTTT	CASRTGDAPDTGELFF
TRBJ1-2	TRBV28	TRBD1	-	TGTGCCAGCAGTTTACCAGCCCGGGACAGGGATGGCTACACCTTC	CASSLPARDRDGYTF
TRBJ1-2	TRBV19	-	few	TGTGCCAGTAGTATAGAGGGCAGGGGCCCCTATGGCTACACCTTC	CASSIEGRGPYGYTF
TRBJ2-5	TRBV6-5	-	-	TGTGCCAGCAGAGAGTATAGCGAACAAGAGACCCAGTACTTC	CASREYSEQETQYF